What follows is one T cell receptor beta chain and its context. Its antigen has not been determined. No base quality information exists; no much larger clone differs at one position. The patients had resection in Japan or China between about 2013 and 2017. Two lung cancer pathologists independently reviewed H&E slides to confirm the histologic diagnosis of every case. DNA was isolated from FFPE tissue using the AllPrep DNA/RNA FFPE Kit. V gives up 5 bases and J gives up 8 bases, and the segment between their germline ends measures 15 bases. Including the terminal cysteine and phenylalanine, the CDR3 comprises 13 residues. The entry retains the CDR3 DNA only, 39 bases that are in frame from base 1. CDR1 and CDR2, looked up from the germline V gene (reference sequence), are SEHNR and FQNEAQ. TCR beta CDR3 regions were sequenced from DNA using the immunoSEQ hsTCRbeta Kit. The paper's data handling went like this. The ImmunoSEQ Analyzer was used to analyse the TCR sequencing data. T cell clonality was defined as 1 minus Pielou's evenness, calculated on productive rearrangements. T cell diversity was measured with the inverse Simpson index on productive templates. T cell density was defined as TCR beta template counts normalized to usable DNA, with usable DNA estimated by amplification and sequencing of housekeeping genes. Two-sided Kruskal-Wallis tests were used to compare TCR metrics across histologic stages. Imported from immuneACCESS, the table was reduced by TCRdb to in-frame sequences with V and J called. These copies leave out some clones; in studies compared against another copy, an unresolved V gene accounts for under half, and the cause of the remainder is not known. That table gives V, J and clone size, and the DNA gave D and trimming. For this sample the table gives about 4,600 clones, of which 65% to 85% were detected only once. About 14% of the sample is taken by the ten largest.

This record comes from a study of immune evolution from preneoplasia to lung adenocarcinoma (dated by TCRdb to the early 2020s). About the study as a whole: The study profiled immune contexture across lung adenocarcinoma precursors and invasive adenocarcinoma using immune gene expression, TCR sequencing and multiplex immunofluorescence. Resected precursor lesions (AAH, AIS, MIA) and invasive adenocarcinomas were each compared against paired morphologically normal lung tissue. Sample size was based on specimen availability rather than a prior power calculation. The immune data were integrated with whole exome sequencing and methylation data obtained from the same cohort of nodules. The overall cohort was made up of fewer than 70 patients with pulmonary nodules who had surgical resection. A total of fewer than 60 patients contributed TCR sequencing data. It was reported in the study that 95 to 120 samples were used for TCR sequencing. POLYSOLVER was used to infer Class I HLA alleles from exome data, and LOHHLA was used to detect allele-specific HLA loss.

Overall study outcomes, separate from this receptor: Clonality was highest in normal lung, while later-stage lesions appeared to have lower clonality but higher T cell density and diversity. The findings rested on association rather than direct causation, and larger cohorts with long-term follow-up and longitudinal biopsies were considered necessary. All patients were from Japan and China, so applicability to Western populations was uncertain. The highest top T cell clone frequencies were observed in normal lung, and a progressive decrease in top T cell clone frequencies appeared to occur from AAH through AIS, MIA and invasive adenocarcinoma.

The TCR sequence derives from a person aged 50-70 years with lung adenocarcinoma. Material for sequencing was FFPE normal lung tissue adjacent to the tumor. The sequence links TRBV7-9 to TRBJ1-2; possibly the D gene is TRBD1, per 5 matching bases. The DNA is TGTGCCAGCAGCAATCAGGGCCTAGGCGGCTACACCTTC. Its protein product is CASSNQGLGGYTF.